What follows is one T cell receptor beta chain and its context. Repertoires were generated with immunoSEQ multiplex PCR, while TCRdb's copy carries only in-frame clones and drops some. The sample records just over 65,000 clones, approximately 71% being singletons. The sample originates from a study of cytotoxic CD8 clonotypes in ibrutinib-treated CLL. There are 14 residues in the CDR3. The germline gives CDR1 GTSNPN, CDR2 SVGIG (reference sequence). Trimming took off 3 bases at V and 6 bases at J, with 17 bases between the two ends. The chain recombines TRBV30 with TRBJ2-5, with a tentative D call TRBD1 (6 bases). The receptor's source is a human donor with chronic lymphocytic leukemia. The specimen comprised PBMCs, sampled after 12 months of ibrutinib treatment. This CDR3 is CAWRPGAGGKTQYF. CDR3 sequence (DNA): TGTGCCTGGAGACCAGGGGCGGGTGGGAAGACCCAGTACTTC.